These 15 T cell receptor beta chains share one sample of origin, sequenced in a study of blood T cell repertoires in COVID-19. This table comes from immunoSEQ multiplex PCR, and its TCRdb copy is limited to in-frame clones, with some not included. The table lists around 250,000 clones, 80% to 90% of them singletons, with 5.5% to 6.5% in the top ten. Sequencing was carried out using peripheral blood. The receptors were sampled from a man aged 60-69 years with acute or convalescent COVID-19.

This chain links TRBV2 with TRBJ2-5, with 7 bases aligning to TRBD1. The V gene end was trimmed by 6 bases and the J gene end by 2 bases; junction bases not matched to a gene: 3. This CDR3 is 13 amino acids long. CDR1 and CDR2 (germline): SNHLY, FYNNEI. The CDR3 reads CASRTGRQETQYF. The CDR3 DNA sequence: TGTGCCAGCAGGACAGGGCGGCAAGAGACCCAGTACTTC. Full variable domain (remainder filled in from reference TRBV2 and TRBJ2-5): EPEVTQTPSHQVTQMGQEVILRCVPISNHLYFYWYRQILGQKVEFLVSFYNNEISEKSEIFDDQFSVERPDGSNFTLKIRSTKLEDSAMYFCASRTGRQETQYFGPGTRLLVL.

V gene TRBV12-3 or TRBV12-4 combines with J gene TRBJ2-5; D is undetermined. V gave up 1 base and J gave up 1 base, with 4 bases separating them. The CDR3 is 13 residues long. CDR3 residues: CASSLVAQETQYF. The DNA for the CDR3 is TGTGCCAGCAGTTTAGTAGCCCAAGAGACCCAGTACTTC.

The chain joins TRBV19 to TRBJ2-7; TRBD1 matches at 9 bases. There are 15 residues in the CDR3. With V trimmed by 5 bases and J by 6 bases, 11 bases remained unmatched. Germline V lookup: CDR1 LNHDA, CDR2 SQIVND (reference sequence). The CDR3 DNA reads TGTGCCAGTAGTCTTACTACCGGGACAGGGCGCGAGCAGTACTTC. This sequence encodes CASSLTTGTGREQYF.

The chain recombines TRBV9 with TRBJ2-2; 11 bases are a match to TRBD2. Germline V gene lookup returns CDR1 SGDLS and CDR2 YYNGEE. With 1 base clipped from V and 4 bases from J, the junction kept 6 bases outside the gene matches. This CDR3 region has 17 residues. The CDR3, as DNA: TGTGCCAGCAGCGTAAAACTAGCGGGAGTCGGCACCGGGGAGCTGTTTTTT. It translates to CASSVKLAGVGTGELFF.

This chain joins TRBV18 and TRBJ2-7; 7 bases are a match to TRBD2. In germline, CDR1 is KGHSH, CDR2 LQKENI. The J segment lost 2 bases and the V segment lost 8 bases, leaving 6 bases of the junction unmatched. The CDR3 loop spans 13 amino acids. Here the CDR3 DNA reads TGTGCCAGCGGGGGACGGGGGGCCTACGAGCAGTACTTC. Protein sequence: CASGGRGAYEQYF.

V usage is TRBV30 and J usage is TRBJ1-5; tentative D call: TRBD1 (6 bases). Trimming removed 2 bases at V and 6 bases at J, with 23 bases between. The V gene's germline CDR1 is GTSNPN and CDR2 SVGIG (reference sequence). The CDR3 has 17 residues. CDR3: CAWSPPLGQGFRQPQHF. CDR3 bases: TGTGCCTGGAGTCCCCCCTTGGGGCAGGGGTTTCGTCAGCCCCAGCATTTT.

This chain joins TRBV9 and TRBJ1-4, with 8 nucleotides matching TRBD1. The CDR3 is 14 amino acids. V lost 5 bases and J lost 4; bases outside the gene matches: 4. Germline values: CDR1 SGDLS, CDR2 YYNGEE. The CDR3 loop reads CASSQDRVNEKLFF. CDR3 nucleotides: TGTGCCAGCAGTCAGGACAGGGTTAATGAAAAACTGTTTTTT. The full variable domain, rest sourced from reference TRBV9 and TRBJ1-4, is DSGVTQTPKHLITATGQRVTLRCSPRSGDLSVYWYQQSLDQGLQFLIQYYNGEERAKGNILERFSAQQFPDLHSELNLSSLELGDSALYFCASSQDRVNEKLFFGSGTQLSVL.

The chain links TRBV4-3 to TRBJ2-2; 10 bases are a match to TRBD2. Germline V gene data show CDR1 as LGHNA and CDR2 as YSLEER. Trimming at V came to 0 bases and at J to 1 base, leaving 8 bases not matched to a gene. The CDR3 has 19 residues. Here the CDR3 reads CASSQDLVLAGVNTGELFF. Here the CDR3 DNA reads TGCGCCAGCAGCCAAGATCTTGTTCTAGCGGGAGTGAACACCGGGGAGCTGTTTTTT.

This clone was counted a single time. V is TRBV6-1 and J is TRBJ1-5; weak D call: TRBD1 (5 bases). V was shortened by 3 bases and J by 4 bases, with 7 bases between the two germline ends. The germline gives CDR1 MNHNS, CDR2 SASEGT. This CDR3 has 13 residues. CDR3 bases: TGTGCCAGCAGTGACAGGGAAAATCAGCCCCAGCATTTT. Its translation: CASSDRENQPQHF.

V is TRBV5-4 and J is TRBJ2-5; 7 positions match TRBD2. V was clipped by 4 bases and J by 3 bases; unmatched bases: 6. Germline loops: CDR1 SGHNT, CDR2 YYREEE (reference sequence). There are 14 residues in the CDR3. The CDR3 DNA sequence: TGTGCCAGCAGCCCCACGGGGAGGGAAGAGACCCAGTACTTC. Protein: CASSPTGREETQYF.

This chain joins TRBV18 and TRBJ1-5; TRBD1 matches at 8 bases. CDR3 length equals 17 residues. V lost 4 bases, J lost 2 bases, and 10 bases stayed unmatched. Germline CDR1 reads KGHSH; CDR2 reads LQKENI. For the CDR3, the DNA is TGTGCCAGCTCACTAACCGCGGACAGGGTAGGCAATCAGCCCCAGCATTTT. Its protein product is CASSLTADRVGNQPQHF.

The gene calls are TRBV7-6 and TRBJ2-7, with a possible D match to TRBD2 (6 bases). Germline V gene lookup returns CDR1 SGHVS and CDR2 FNYEAQ. This CDR3 is 15 amino acids long. V was clipped by 7 bases and J by 3 bases, with 19 bases between them. The CDR3 DNA reads as TGTGCCAGCACCAGACTGGAGGGGCAGGACTACGAGCAGTACTTC. Protein sequence: CASTRLEGQDYEQYF.

CDR3: CASRDRGFADTQYF. The CDR3, as DNA: TGTGCCAGCAGGGACAGGGGATTCGCAGATACGCAGTATTTT. J is TRBJ2-3 and V is TRBV2; the match to TRBD1 covers 9 bases. Germline trimming cut 6 bases from V and 4 bases from J; bases unmatched to any gene: 5. There are 14 residues in the CDR3. The germline V gene encodes CDR1 SNHLY and CDR2 FYNNEI.

The sample holds a few counts of this clone. The chain employs TRBV19 and TRBJ1-5; 11 bases fit TRBD1. Unmatched junction bases numbered 7, after V lost 10 bases and J lost 5 bases. The CDR3 consists of 14 residues. Germline values: CDR1 LNHDA, CDR2 SQIVND (reference sequence). CDR3 in amino acids: CATSDRGHDQPQHF. For the CDR3, the DNA is TGTGCCACCTCGGACAGGGGGCACGATCAGCCCCAGCATTTT. The full variable domain, with the rest looked up from reference TRBV19 and TRBJ1-5, is DGGITQSPKYLFRKEGQNVTLSCEQNLNHDAMYWYRQDPGQGLRLIYYSQIVNDFQKGDIAEGYSVSREKKESFPLTVTSAQKNPTAFYLCATSDRGHDQPQHFGDGTRLSIL.

The genes are TRBV29-1 and TRBJ2-2; 10 positions match TRBD1. The CDR3 is 13 amino acids. V shed 6 bases, J shed 7 bases, and the junction held 5 bases outside the gene matches. Germline values: CDR1 SQVTM, CDR2 ANQGSEA. The CDR3 here is CSVETGGHGELFF. CDR3 nucleotide sequence: TGCAGCGTGGAGACAGGGGGCCACGGGGAGCTGTTTTTT.